One and the same sample provided the 22 T cell receptor beta chains below, sequenced in a study of shared clonotypes between healthy human individuals. TCRdb's copy holds only in-frame clones and misses some; the assay was immunoSEQ multiplex PCR. The repertoire includes 95,000 to 120,000 clones, about 71% of them detected once, and approximately 23% sits in the top ten. Sequenced: memory CD8+ T cells sorted from blood. Subset here: CD45RO+ cells pooled with CCR7-negative TemRA cells. These receptors were obtained from a woman in her twenties or thirties in good health.

V gene TRBV28 combines with J gene TRBJ2-7, with D possibly matching TRBD1 (6 bases). Germline lookup yields CDR1 MDHEN and CDR2 SYDVKM. The CDR3 runs 15 residues. V lost 2 bases to trimming and J lost 2 bases, with 13 bases between them. CDR3 region: CASSLHAGVPYEQYF. The CDR3 DNA is TGTGCCAGCAGTTTACATGCAGGGGTCCCCTACGAGCAGTACTTC.

CDR3 coding DNA: TGTGCCAGCAGTTTATCGCCGGGAGGGGGCACAGATACGCAGTATTTT. It encodes CASSLSPGGGTDTQYF. The gene calls are TRBV27 and TRBJ2-3, with 8 bases matching TRBD2. There are 16 residues in the CDR3. The germline V gene has CDR1 MNHEY and CDR2 SMNVEV (reference sequence). The V and J ends lost 0 bases and 1 base, in that order; junction bases with no gene match: 3.

This clone was detected many times. This chain links TRBV14 with TRBJ1-1; no clear D. Germline loops: CDR1 SGHDN, CDR2 FVKESK. The germline V and J ends were trimmed by 3 bases and 4 bases, with 9 bases remaining between them. The CDR3 runs 13 residues. The CDR3 DNA follows: TGTGCCAGCAGCCACAGTACGATCACTGAAGCTTTCTTT. Translating gives CASSHSTITEAFF.

This clone was recorded only once. One end of the junction is discordant with germline, which a read error may explain. The rearrangement uses TRBV5-1 and TRBJ1-5; D is ambiguous. The CDR3 is 14 residues long. Germline V lookup: CDR1 SGHRS, CDR2 YFSETQ. The CDR3 here is CASSLRASNQPQHF. In DNA, the CDR3 is TGTGCCAGCAGCTTAAGGGCGAGCAATCAGCCCCAGCATTTT.

This rearrangement joins TRBV2 to TRBJ1-1; D is uncertain. The ends were cut back, 5 bases at V and 11 bases at J, with 9 bases in the middle. Germline V gene lookup returns CDR1 SNHLY and CDR2 FYNNEI. The CDR3 has 10 amino acids. CDR3 coding DNA: TGTGCCAGCAGTTCTGGACCGGCTTTCTTT. Encoded protein: CASSSGPAFF.

This clone has only one observation. This rearrangement joins TRBV6-1 to TRBJ1-1; 7 bases are a match to TRBD1. The CDR3 is 10 residues long. Germline CDR1 MNHNS, CDR2 SASEGT. CDR3 DNA sequence: TGTGCTGCACGACAGGGAGAGGCTTTCTTT. Translating it yields CAARQGEAFF.

The chain couples TRBV10-1 to TRBJ2-7; the match to TRBD1 covers 10 bases. V was clipped by 6 bases and J by 10 bases; unmatched bases: 9. Per germline, CDR1 WNHNN and CDR2 SYGVQD (reference sequence). The CDR3 length is 13 residues. The DNA of the CDR3 is TGCGCCAGCAGCGACGGGACAGGGGCTCCTCAGTACTTC. Amino acid sequence: CASSDGTGAPQYF.

V and J are TRBV20-1 and TRBJ2-7; 7 positions match TRBD2. With V trimmed by 5 bases and J by 5 bases, 0 bases remained unmatched. The CDR3 has 10 amino acids. Germline V gene sequence: CDR1 DFQATT, CDR2 SNEGSKA (reference sequence). The DNA of the CDR3 is TGCAGTGCTCGGGGGGACGAGCAGTACTTC. Its translation: CSARGDEQYF.

The sample holds a few counts of this clone. V usage is TRBV5-6 and J usage is TRBJ2-7; D possibly corresponds to TRBD2 (6 bases). From germline, CDR1 is SGHDT and CDR2 YYEEEE. The CDR3 has 16 residues. Trimming cost V 0 bases and J 3 bases, with 16 bases left between them. CDR3 loop: CASSLGRGYLGYEQYF. The CDR3 nucleotides are TGTGCCAGCAGCTTGGGGAGGGGTTACCTCGGCTACGAGCAGTACTTC. Full variable domain (missing parts from reference TRBV5-6 and TRBJ2-7): DAGVTQSPTHLIKTRGQQVTLRCSPKSGHDTVSWYQQALGQGPQFIFQYYEEEERQRGNFPDRFSGHQFPNYSSELNVNALLLGDSALYLCASSLGRGYLGYEQYFGPGTRLTVT.

This clone appeared a single time. V gene TRBV5-4 combines with J gene TRBJ1-6; 7 bases align to TRBD1. Losses at the gene ends were 4 bases for V and 5 bases for J; bases not matched to a gene: 9. The germline CDR1 and CDR2 sequences are SGHNT and YYREEE (reference sequence). The CDR3 runs 16 residues. The CDR3 DNA is TGTGCCAGCAGCCGCACAGGGGAAGAAAATAATTCACCCCTCCACTTT. Residues: CASSRTGEENNSPLHF.

This clone was picked up a small number of times. This chain connects TRBV27 to TRBJ2-2, with 14 bases aligning to TRBD2. The CDR3 runs to 20 residues. J was trimmed by 6 bases and V by 2 bases; bases with no gene match: 14. CDR1 is MNHEY, CDR2 SMNVEV, per germline (reference sequence). The CDR3 sequence: CASSLNMRLAGGPGAGELFF. In DNA, the CDR3 is TGTGCCAGCAGTTTAAATATGAGACTAGCGGGAGGGCCAGGAGCCGGGGAGCTGTTTTTT.

This chain joins TRBV27 and TRBJ2-7; D might be TRBD1 (5 bases). Germline V lookup: CDR1 MNHEY, CDR2 SMNVEV (reference sequence). V was clipped by 6 bases and J by 6 bases, with 18 bases between them. CDR3 length: 14 amino acids. The CDR3 sequence is CASSPGETGGEQYF. The DNA of the CDR3 is TGTGCCAGCAGCCCCGGCGAAACAGGTGGCGAGCAGTACTTC.

In its sample, this clone was seen a few times. This rearrangement joins TRBV6-4 to TRBJ2-7; D possibly matches TRBD1 or TRBD2 (5 bases each). Germline lookup yields CDR1 MRHNA and CDR2 SNTAGT. The V end was cut by 0 bases, the J end by 1 base, with 13 bases between. CDR3 length: 16 residues. CDR3 DNA sequence: TGTGCCAGCAGTGACTCGACCGGGACCGATTCCTACGAGCAGTACTTC. It codes for CASSDSTGTDSYEQYF.

This sequence joins TRBV9 and TRBJ2-6, with D hard to call. The CDR3 has 13 residues. Trimming removed 6 bases from V and 0 bases from J, with 4 bases in between. Germline V lookup: CDR1 SGDLS, CDR2 YYNGEE. The CDR3 loop reads CASTGSGANVLTF. The CDR3 DNA reads as TGTGCCAGCACGGGCTCTGGGGCCAACGTCCTGACTTTC. Combining the CDR3 with reference TRBV9 and TRBJ2-6 gives the whole variable domain DSGVTQTPKHLITATGQRVTLRCSPRSGDLSVYWYQQSLDQGLQFLIQYYNGEERAKGNILERFSAQQFPDLHSELNLSSLELGDSALYFCASTGSGANVLTFGAGSRLTVL.

V is TRBV25-1 and J is TRBJ2-1, with 9 positions matching TRBD1. The CDR3 consists of 16 residues. Trimming removed 2 bases from V and 4 bases from J; junction bases left unmatched: 6. Germline CDR1 reads MGHDK; CDR2 reads SYGVNS. CDR3 amino acids: CASSEPGQGPYNEQFF. The CDR3 DNA reads as TGTGCCAGCAGTGAACCGGGACAGGGACCTTACAATGAGCAGTTCTTC.

The rearrangement uses TRBV5-1 and TRBJ2-3, with 7 bases lining up with TRBD1. Germline lookup yields CDR1 SGHRS and CDR2 YFSETQ. The CDR3 is 17 amino acids. Trimming cost V 1 base and J 4 bases; bases outside gene matches: 12. CDR3 sequence (DNA): TGCGCCAGCAGCTTGTTTCCGGGACAGCTCAAGCCAGATACGCAGTATTTT. It translates to CASSLFPGQLKPDTQYF.

The V gene is TRBV7-2, the J gene TRBJ2-7, with a possible D match to TRBD2 (5 bases). Trimming shortened V by 5 bases and J by 0 bases, and 17 bases separated the two germline ends. Germline values: CDR1 SGHTA, CDR2 FQGNSA. The CDR3 length is 16 residues. The CDR3 DNA reads TGTGCCAGCAGCGGTTATGGGGAGACTCGCTCCTACGAGCAGTACTTC. Translating gives CASSGYGETRSYEQYF.

CDR3 sequence reads: CASSLDVPSGRWVENIQYF. The CDR3 nucleotides read TGTGCCAGCAGCTTAGACGTGCCTAGCGGGAGGTGGGTGGAAAACATTCAGTACTTC. This rearrangement joins TRBV7-9 to TRBJ2-4, with 11 nucleotides matching TRBD2. V lost 1 base, J lost 5 bases, and 13 bases stayed unmatched. CDR3 size: 19 residues. The V gene's germline CDR1 is SEHNR and CDR2 FQNEAQ (reference sequence).

A few counts support this clone. The rearrangement uses TRBV2 and TRBJ1-2; 7 bases fit TRBD1. V shed 4 bases, J shed 5 bases, and the junction held 4 bases outside the gene matches. Germline V gene sequence: CDR1 SNHLY, CDR2 FYNNEI. The CDR3 has 13 amino acids. This CDR3 reads CASSADREYGYTF. The CDR3 DNA follows: TGTGCCAGCAGTGCAGACAGGGAGTATGGCTACACCTTC.

The V call is TRBV6-1, the J call TRBJ2-5; unclear D gene. Germline CDR1 reads MNHNS; CDR2 reads SASEGT. This CDR3 region has 13 residues. V lost 7 bases and J lost 7, with 16 bases in between. CDR3 bases: TGTGCCAGCAACCACATCGTAGACGGGACCCAGTACTTC. Translation: CASNHIVDGTQYF.

V is TRBV5-1 and J is TRBJ2-7, with 7 bases that match TRBD1. The CDR3 spans 15 residues. The germline V gene encodes CDR1 SGHRS and CDR2 YFSETQ. Trimming cost V 3 bases and J 3 bases; bases outside gene matches: 9. CDR3 amino acids: CASSWKGQPGYEQYF. The CDR3 DNA sequence: TGCGCCAGCAGCTGGAAGGGACAGCCCGGCTACGAGCAGTACTTC.

V gene TRBV28 combines with J gene TRBJ1-1; 7 bases are shared with TRBD1. The germline gives CDR1 MDHEN, CDR2 SYDVKM. The CDR3 is made up of 11 amino acids. V lost 10 bases to trimming and J lost 3 bases; unmatched junction nucleotides: 2. The CDR3 reads CAITGDTEAFF. The CDR3 bases are TGTGCCATTACAGGGGACACTGAAGCTTTCTTT.